These 19 T cell receptor beta chains came from one sample sequenced in a study of T cell changes during pregnancy in multiple sclerosis (dated by TCRdb to the late 2010s). Library construction relied on the immunoSEQ multiplex PCR assay. Drawn from immuneACCESS, this table holds only the in-frame rearrangements with V and J called that TCRdb kept. Clones are partly lost; checked studies trace under half to an unresolved V gene and leave the rest unexplained. This sample comprises tens of thousands of clones, 92% of them detected only once. 2% to 2.5% of the sample lies in the top ten. The material was peripheral blood, obtained in the third trimester of pregnancy. The receptors originated from a female donor with multiple sclerosis, enrolled in a pregnancy study.

The rearrangement uses TRBV10-3 and TRBJ2-1; weak D call: TRBD2 (6 bases). CDR3 length equals 15 residues. Trimming stripped 4 bases from V and 3 bases from J, with 13 bases between. Germline V gene sequence: CDR1 ENHRY, CDR2 SYGVKD. CDR3 residues: CAISGSGRGYNEQFF. The CDR3 DNA is TGTGCCATCAGTGGGTCCGGGCGGGGCTACAATGAGCAGTTCTTC.

The chain links TRBV6-6 to TRBJ2-1, with TRBD2 matching over 9 bases. V lost 2 bases and J lost 4; bases outside the gene matches: 3. This CDR3 spans 15 amino acids. From germline, CDR1 is MNHNY and CDR2 SVGAGI (reference sequence). CDR3 sequence (DNA): TGTGCCAGCAGTTACGAAGCGGGGGGATACAATGAGCAGTTCTTC. This translates into CASSYEAGGYNEQFF.

The rearrangement joins TRBV9 to TRBJ2-2, with a possible D match to TRBD2 (5 bases). Trimming removed 4 bases at V and 6 bases at J, with 13 bases between. Germline values: CDR1 SGDLS, CDR2 YYNGEE. CDR3 length: 14 amino acids. In DNA, the CDR3 is TGTGCCAGCAGCCCGAGACGGGATTCCGGGGAGCTGTTTTTT. It specifies CASSPRRDSGELFF.

The chain employs TRBV7-3 and TRBJ2-2; the match to TRBD2 covers 14 bases. The germline gives CDR1 SGHTA, CDR2 FQGTGA. V was clipped by 4 bases and J by 7 bases; unmatched bases: 5. The CDR3 totals 16 residues. Here the CDR3 DNA reads TGTGCCAGCAGCTCGGGACTAGCGGGAGCGCTCGGGGAGCTGTTTTTT. This codes for CASSSGLAGALGELFF.

CDR3 sequence (DNA): TGTGCCAGCAGCTTAGATGCGGGCTCCTACAATGAGCAGTTCTTC. Translated, it gives CASSLDAGSYNEQFF. V is TRBV11-3 and J is TRBJ2-1, with D tentatively TRBD2 (5 bases). V lost 0 bases and J lost 0, with 6 bases in between. This CDR3 spans 15 amino acids. Germline V gives CDR1 SGHNT, CDR2 YENEEA.

This chain connects TRBV5-1 to TRBJ1-2; 7 bases match TRBD1. Germline V CDR1 and CDR2: SGHRS, YFSETQ. CDR3 size: 14 residues. V shed 3 bases and J 2 bases; nucleotides not matched to a gene: 4. The CDR3 loop reads CASSSLTGNYGYTF. The CDR3 DNA reads as TGCGCCAGCAGCTCACTGACAGGGAACTATGGCTACACCTTC.

The chain carries TRBV5-4 and TRBJ2-7, with 7 bases lining up with TRBD2. V shed 1 base, J shed 3 bases, and the junction held 4 bases outside the gene matches. Germline-derived CDR1 and CDR2 are SGHNT and YYREEE (reference sequence). This CDR3 has 14 amino acids. As DNA, the CDR3 is TGTGCCAGCAGCTTGATCTCTAGCGGCTACGAGCAGTACTTC. Residues: CASSLISSGYEQYF.

The chain links TRBV7-2 to TRBJ2-1; 7 bases are a match to TRBD2. The ends lost 5 bases at V and 5 bases at J; junction bases unmatched: 6. Germline lookup yields CDR1 SGHTA and CDR2 FQGNSA. CDR3 size: 14 residues. In DNA form, the CDR3 reads TGTGCCAGCAGCCCCGGACTAGACAACAATGAGCAGTTCTTC. Translation: CASSPGLDNNEQFF.

This chain links TRBV5-4 with TRBJ2-1, with 13 bases identical to TRBD2. V lost 1 base and J lost 7; bases outside the gene matches: 8. The CDR3 is 17 residues long. Germline V lookup: CDR1 SGHNT, CDR2 YYREEE (reference sequence). The CDR3 loop is CASSLRLAGGKMNEQFF. DNA for the CDR3: TGTGCCAGCAGCTTGCGACTAGCGGGAGGAAAAATGAATGAGCAGTTCTTC.

Only one count was recorded for this clone. CDR3 DNA: TGTGCCAGTAGTACCGGGGACATTTTCCATCAGCCCCAGCATTTT. This codes for CASSTGDIFHQPQHF. The genes are TRBV19 and TRBJ1-5, with D tentatively TRBD1 (6 bases). Between the trimmed V and J ends, which lost 4 bases and 5 bases, there was a span of 15 bases. Per germline, CDR1 LNHDA and CDR2 SQIVND (reference sequence). The CDR3 has 15 residues. Complete variable domain (other parts from reference TRBV19 and TRBJ1-5): DGGITQSPKYLFRKEGQNVTLSCEQNLNHDAMYWYRQDPGQGLRLIYYSQIVNDFQKGDIAEGYSVSREKKESFPLTVTSAQKNPTAFYLCASSTGDIFHQPQHFGDGTRLSIL.

The J gene is TRBJ2-7, the V gene TRBV28; TRBD2 aligns across 8 bases. Germline assignment: CDR1 MDHEN and CDR2 SYDVKM. The CDR3 length is 16 residues. With V trimmed by 8 bases and J by 5 bases, 17 bases remained unmatched. CDR3 protein: CASRSRGGRTSHEQYF. The CDR3 region has the DNA TGTGCCAGCCGAAGTCGGGGCGGGAGGACCTCGCACGAGCAGTACTTC.

The chain is built from TRBV6-1 and TRBJ2-5; the match to TRBD2 covers 7 bases. Losses at the gene ends were 4 bases for V and 2 bases for J; bases not matched to a gene: 7. Germline V gene lookup returns CDR1 MNHNS and CDR2 SASEGT. The CDR3 spans 15 residues. CDR3 in amino acids: CASSGQRGLQETQYF. In DNA, the CDR3 is TGTGCCAGCAGTGGACAGCGGGGCTTACAAGAGACCCAGTACTTC.

J is TRBJ2-1 and V is TRBV4-3; D is unclear. The CDR3 length is 12 residues. Looked up from germline, CDR1 is LGHNA and CDR2 is YSLEER. The V end was cut by 3 bases, the J end by 9 bases, with 9 bases between. The DNA for the CDR3 is TGCGCCAGCAGCCACAGGTTTGGTGAGCAGTTCTTC. Residues: CASSHRFGEQFF.

This chain links TRBV18 with TRBJ1-1; D possibly corresponds to TRBD1 (6 bases). Trimming shortened V by 5 bases and J by 4 bases, and 20 bases separated the two germline ends. The CDR3 totals 16 residues. CDR1 and CDR2 (germline): KGHSH, LQKENI. CDR3 in DNA: TGTGCCAGCTCATCCCGACTGACAGGCGATAGCACTGAAGCTTTCTTT. It encodes CASSSRLTGDSTEAFF. Drawing the rest from reference TRBV18 and TRBJ1-1, the complete variable domain is NAGVMQNPRHLVRRRGQEARLRCSPMKGHSHVYWYRQLPEEGLKFMVYLQKENIIDESGMPKERFSAEFPKEGPSILRIQQVVRGDSAAYFCASSSRLTGDSTEAFFGQGTRLTVV.

This chain uses TRBV6-5 with TRBJ2-2, with 10 bases matching TRBD2. The germline CDR1 and CDR2 sequences are MNHEY and SVGAGI. V was clipped by 6 bases and J by 5 bases; unmatched bases: 6. The CDR3 spans 15 residues. CDR3 residues: CASSLAGAATGELFF. The CDR3 region has the DNA TGTGCCAGCAGCCTAGCGGGAGCCGCAACCGGGGAGCTGTTTTTT.

The genes are TRBV19 and TRBJ1-2; 7 nucleotides align to TRBD1. Germline lookup yields CDR1 LNHDA and CDR2 SQIVND (reference sequence). The CDR3 is made up of 18 amino acids. J gave up 0 bases and V 6 bases, and 16 bases lay outside the gene matches. The CDR3, as DNA: TGTGCCAGTAGCACCACCAGTCGGGACAGTCTAGCTAACTATGGCTACACCTTC. This sequence encodes CASSTTSRDSLANYGYTF.

J is TRBJ2-5 and V is TRBV11-3, with TRBD1 matching over 9 bases. The J segment lost 0 bases and the V segment lost 1 base, leaving 0 bases of the junction unmatched. From germline, CDR1 is SGHNT and CDR2 YENEEA. This CDR3 is 15 amino acids long. CDR3 bases: TGTGCCAGCAGCTTAGGGACAGGGGACCAAGAGACCCAGTACTTC. Translation gives CASSLGTGDQETQYF.

This rearrangement joins TRBV4-3 to TRBJ1-1, with 7 bases matching TRBD1. The V and J ends lost 3 bases and 4 bases, in that order; junction bases with no gene match: 8. The germline V gene encodes CDR1 LGHNA and CDR2 YSLEER. The CDR3 is 15 residues long. CDR3 bases: TGCGCCAGCAGCCACAACAGGGGTTCGGGCACTGAAGCTTTCTTT. Translated, it gives CASSHNRGSGTEAFF.

The chain recombines TRBV4-3 with TRBJ2-7; the D gene is possibly TRBD2 (7 bases). This CDR3 contains 14 residues. Looked up from germline, CDR1 is LGHNA and CDR2 is YSLEER. Trimming took off 3 bases at V and 3 bases at J, with 12 bases between the two ends. CDR3 DNA sequence: TGCGCCAGCAGCCAGGGAGGGGGGTTCTACGAGCAGTACTTC. Protein product: CASSQGGGFYEQYF.